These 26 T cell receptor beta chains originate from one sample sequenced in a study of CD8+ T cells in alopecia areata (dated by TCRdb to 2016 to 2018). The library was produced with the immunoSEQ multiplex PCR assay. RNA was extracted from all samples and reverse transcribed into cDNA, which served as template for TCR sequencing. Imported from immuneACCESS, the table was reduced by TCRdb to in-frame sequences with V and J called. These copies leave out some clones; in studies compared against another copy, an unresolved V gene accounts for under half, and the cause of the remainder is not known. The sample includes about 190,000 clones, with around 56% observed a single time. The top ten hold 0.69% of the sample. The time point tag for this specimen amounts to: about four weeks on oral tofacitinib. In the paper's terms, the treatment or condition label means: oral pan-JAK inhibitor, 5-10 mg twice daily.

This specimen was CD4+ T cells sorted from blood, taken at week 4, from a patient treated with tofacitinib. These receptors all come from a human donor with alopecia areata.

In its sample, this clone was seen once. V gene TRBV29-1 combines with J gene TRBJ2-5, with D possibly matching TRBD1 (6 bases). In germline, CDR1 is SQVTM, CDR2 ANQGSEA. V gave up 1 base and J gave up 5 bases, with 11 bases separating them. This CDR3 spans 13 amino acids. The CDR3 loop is CSVEVNRAETQYF. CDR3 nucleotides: TGCAGCGTTGAAGTTAACAGGGCTGAGACCCAGTACTTC.

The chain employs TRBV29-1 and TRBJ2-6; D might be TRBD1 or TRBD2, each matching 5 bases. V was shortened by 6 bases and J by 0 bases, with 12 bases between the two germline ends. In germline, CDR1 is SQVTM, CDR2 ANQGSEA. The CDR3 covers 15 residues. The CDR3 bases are TGCAGCGTCGGGGAAGGGGCCTCTGGGGCCAACGTCCTGACTTTC. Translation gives CSVGEGASGANVLTF.

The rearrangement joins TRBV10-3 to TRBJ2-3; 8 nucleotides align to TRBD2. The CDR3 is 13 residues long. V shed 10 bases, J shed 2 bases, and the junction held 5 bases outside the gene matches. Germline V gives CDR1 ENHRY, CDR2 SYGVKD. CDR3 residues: CASTSGLTDTQYF. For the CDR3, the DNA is TGTGCCAGCACTAGCGGTCTCACAGATACGCAGTATTTT.

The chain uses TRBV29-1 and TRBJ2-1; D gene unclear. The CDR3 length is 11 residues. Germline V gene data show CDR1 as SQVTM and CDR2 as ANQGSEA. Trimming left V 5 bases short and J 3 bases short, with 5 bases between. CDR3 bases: TGCAGCGTTCGGGTCTACAATGAGCAGTTCTTC. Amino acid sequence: CSVRVYNEQFF.

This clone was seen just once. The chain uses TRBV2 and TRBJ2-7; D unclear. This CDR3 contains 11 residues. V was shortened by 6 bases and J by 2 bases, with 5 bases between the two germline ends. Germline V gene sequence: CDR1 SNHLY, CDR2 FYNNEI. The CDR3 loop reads CASRLAYEQYF. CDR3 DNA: TGTGCCAGCAGGTTAGCCTACGAGCAGTACTTC.

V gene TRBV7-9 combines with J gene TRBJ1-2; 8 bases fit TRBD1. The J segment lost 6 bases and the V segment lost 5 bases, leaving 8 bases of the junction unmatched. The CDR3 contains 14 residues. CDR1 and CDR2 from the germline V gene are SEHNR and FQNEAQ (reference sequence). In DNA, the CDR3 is TGTGCCAGCAGCCCGGACAGGGAGCAAAATGGCTACACCTTC. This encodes CASSPDREQNGYTF.

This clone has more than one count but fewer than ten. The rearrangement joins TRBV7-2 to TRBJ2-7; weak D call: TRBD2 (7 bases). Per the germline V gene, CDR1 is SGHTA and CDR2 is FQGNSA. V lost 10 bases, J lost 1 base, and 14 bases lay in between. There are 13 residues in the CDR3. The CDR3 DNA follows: TGTGCCAACCCGAGGGGGGGTTCCTACGAGCAGTACTTC. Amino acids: CANPRGGSYEQYF.

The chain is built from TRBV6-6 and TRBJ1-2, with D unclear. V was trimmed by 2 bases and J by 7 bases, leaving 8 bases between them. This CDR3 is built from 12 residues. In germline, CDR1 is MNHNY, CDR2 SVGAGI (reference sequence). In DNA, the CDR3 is TGTGCCAGCAGTTACAACATAGCTGGCTACACCTTC. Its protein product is CASSYNIAGYTF.

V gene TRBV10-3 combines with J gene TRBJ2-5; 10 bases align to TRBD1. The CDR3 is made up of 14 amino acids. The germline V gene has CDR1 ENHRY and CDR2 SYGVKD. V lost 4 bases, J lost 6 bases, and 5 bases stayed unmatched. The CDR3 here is CAISGGQGHKTQYF. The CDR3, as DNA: TGTGCCATCAGTGGGGGACAGGGGCATAAGACCCAGTACTTC.

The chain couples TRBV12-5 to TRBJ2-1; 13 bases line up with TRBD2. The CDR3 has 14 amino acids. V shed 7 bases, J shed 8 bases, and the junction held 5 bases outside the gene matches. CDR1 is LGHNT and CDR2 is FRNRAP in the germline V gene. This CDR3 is CASAGLAGVYEQFF. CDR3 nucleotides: TGTGCTAGTGCTGGACTAGCGGGAGTCTATGAGCAGTTCTTC.

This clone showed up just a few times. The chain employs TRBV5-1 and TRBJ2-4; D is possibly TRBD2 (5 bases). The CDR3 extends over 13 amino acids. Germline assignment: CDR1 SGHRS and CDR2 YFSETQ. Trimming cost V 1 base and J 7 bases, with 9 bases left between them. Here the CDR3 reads CASSLRGGNIQYF. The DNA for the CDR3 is TGCGCCAGCAGCTTGAGAGGCGGGAACATTCAGTACTTC. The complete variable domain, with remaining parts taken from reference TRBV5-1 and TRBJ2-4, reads KAGVTQTPRYLIKTRGQQVTLSCSPISGHRSVSWYQQTPGQGLQFLFEYFSETQRNKGNFPGRFSGRQFSNSRSEMNVSTLELGDSALYLCASSLRGGNIQYFGAGTRLSVL.

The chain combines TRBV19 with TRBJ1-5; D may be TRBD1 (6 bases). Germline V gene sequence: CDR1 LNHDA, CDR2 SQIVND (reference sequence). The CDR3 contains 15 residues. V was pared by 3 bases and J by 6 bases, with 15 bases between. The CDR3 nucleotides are TGTGCCAGTAGTATTGGTCAGGGGAACCCTCAGCCCCAGCATTTT. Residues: CASSIGQGNPQPQHF. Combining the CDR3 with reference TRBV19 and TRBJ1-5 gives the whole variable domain DGGITQSPKYLFRKEGQNVTLSCEQNLNHDAMYWYRQDPGQGLRLIYYSQIVNDFQKGDIAEGYSVSREKKESFPLTVTSAQKNPTAFYLCASSIGQGNPQPQHFGDGTRLSIL.

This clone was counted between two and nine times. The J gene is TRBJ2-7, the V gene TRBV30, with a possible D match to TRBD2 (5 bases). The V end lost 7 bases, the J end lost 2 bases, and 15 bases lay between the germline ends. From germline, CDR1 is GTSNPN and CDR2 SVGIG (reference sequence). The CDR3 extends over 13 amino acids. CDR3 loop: CAYTSLFPYEQYF. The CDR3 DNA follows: TGTGCCTACACTAGTCTATTTCCCTACGAGCAGTACTTC.

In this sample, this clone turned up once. CDR3 nucleotide sequence: TGTGCCAGCAGCGTAGACAGAGCAGAGACCCAGTACTTC. This translates into CASSVDRAETQYF. The J gene is TRBJ2-5, the V gene TRBV9; D gene uncertain. V was clipped by 0 bases and J by 4 bases, with 7 bases between them. Germline loops: CDR1 SGDLS, CDR2 YYNGEE. The CDR3 has 13 amino acids.

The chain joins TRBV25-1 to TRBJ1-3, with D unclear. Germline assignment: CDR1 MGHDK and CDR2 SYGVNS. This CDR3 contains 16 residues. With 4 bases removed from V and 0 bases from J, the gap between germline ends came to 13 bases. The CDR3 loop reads CASSGTDRISGNTIYF. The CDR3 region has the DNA TGTGCCAGCAGTGGAACGGACCGTATCTCTGGAAACACCATATATTTT.

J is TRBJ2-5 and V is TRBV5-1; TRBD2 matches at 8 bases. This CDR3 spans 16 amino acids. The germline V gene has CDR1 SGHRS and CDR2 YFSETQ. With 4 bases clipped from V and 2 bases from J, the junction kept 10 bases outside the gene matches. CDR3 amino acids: CASSSTVSGNQETQYF. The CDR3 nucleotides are TGCGCCAGCAGCAGCACCGTTAGCGGGAATCAAGAGACCCAGTACTTC.

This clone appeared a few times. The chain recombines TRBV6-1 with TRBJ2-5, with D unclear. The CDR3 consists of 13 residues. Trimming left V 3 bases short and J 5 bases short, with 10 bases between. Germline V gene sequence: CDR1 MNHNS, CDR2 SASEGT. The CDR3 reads CASSDSEVETQYF. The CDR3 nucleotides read TGTGCCAGCAGTGACTCCGAGGTGGAGACCCAGTACTTC.

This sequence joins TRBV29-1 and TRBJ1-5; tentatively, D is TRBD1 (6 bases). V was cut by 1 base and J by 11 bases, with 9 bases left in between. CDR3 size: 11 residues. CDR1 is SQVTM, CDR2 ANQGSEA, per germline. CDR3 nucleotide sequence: TGCAGCGTTGAAGTAGGGGGGGCCCAGCATTTT. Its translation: CSVEVGGAQHF.

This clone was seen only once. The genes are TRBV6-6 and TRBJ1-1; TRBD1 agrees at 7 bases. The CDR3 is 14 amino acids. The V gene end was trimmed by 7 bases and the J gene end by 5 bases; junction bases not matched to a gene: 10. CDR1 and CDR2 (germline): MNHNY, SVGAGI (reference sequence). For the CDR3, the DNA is TGTGCCAGCATCACTACAGGGGTCCTAACTGAAGCTTTCTTT. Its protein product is CASITTGVLTEAFF.

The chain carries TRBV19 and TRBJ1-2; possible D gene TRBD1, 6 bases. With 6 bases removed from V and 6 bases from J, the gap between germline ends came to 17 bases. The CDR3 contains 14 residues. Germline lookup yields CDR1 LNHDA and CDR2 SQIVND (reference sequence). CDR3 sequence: CASSLGALENGYTF. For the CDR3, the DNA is TGTGCCAGTAGCCTGGGGGCGTTAGAAAATGGCTACACCTTC.

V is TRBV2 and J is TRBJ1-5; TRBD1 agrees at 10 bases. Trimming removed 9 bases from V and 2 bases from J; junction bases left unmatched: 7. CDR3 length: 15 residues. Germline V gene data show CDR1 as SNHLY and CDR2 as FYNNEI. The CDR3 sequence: CASTSGTGGNQPQHF. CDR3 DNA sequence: TGTGCCAGTACCTCTGGGACAGGGGGCAATCAGCCCCAGCATTTT.

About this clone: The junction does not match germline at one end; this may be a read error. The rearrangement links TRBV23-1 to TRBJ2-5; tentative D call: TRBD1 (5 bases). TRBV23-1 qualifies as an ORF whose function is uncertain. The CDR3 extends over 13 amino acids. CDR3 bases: TGCGCCAGCAGTCGGCAGGGCCAAGGGACCCAGTACTTC. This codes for CASSRQGQGTQYF.

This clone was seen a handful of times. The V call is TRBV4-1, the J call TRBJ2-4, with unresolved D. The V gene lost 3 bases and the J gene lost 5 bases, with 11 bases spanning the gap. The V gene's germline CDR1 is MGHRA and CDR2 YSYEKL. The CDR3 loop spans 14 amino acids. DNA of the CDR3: TGCGCCAGCAGCCACGGAGCCAGCCAAAACATTCAGTACTTC. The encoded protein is CASSHGASQNIQYF.

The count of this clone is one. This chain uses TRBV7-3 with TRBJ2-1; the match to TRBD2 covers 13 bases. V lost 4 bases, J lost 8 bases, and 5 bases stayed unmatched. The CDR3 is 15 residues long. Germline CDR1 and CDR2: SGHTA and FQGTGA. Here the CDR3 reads CASSWTSGSYDEQFF. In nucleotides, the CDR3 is TGTGCCAGCAGCTGGACTAGCGGGAGTTATGATGAGCAGTTCTTC.

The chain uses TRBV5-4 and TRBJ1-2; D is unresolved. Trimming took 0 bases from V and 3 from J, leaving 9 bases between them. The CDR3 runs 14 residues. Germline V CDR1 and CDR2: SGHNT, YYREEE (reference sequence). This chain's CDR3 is CASSLDILDYGYTF. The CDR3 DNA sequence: TGTGCCAGCAGCTTGGACATTCTCGACTATGGCTACACCTTC.

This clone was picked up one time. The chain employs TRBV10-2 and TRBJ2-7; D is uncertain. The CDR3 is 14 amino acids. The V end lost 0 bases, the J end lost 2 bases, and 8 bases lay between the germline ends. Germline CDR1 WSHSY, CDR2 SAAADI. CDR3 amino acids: CASSESRRTYEQYF. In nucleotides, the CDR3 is TGCGCCAGCAGTGAGTCGCGCAGGACCTACGAGCAGTACTTC.